Below, 29 T cell receptor beta chains from the same sample are listed, as sequenced in a study of post-analysis software for immune sequencing data. Notes on the study in general: In patients, about 5 TRBV segments were more frequent than in controls, with TRBV5-6, TRBV5-1 and TRBV20-1 among them.

Unique molecular identifiers tagged the TCR beta cDNA libraries. TCRdb used MiXCR to reprocess the PCR reads, holding one entry per CDR3 protein. The top ten clones hold 4.5% to 7.5% of a sample with more than 500,000 distinct CDR3 sequences, 34% of them seen once. For these receptors, no antigen is known. Sequenced: blood. Source of these receptors: a girl under 18 with multiple sclerosis.

The CDR3 bases are TGCAGTGCCCAGGTAGAGGGGTCTGCGAATCAGCCCCAGCATTTT. Translated, it gives CSAQVEGSANQPQHF. V gene TRBV20-1 combines with J gene TRBJ1-5; D may be TRBD1 (5 bases). The CDR3 is 15 amino acids. CDR1 DFQATT and CDR2 SNEGSKA come from the germline V gene (reference sequence). The V and J ends lost 6 bases and 4 bases respectively, with 19 bases between them.

The CDR3, as DNA: TGTGCCAGCAGTTCGAACCTACTAGGGGTCGGAGAGACCCAGTACTTC. It yields the protein CASSSNLLGVGETQYF. The genes are TRBV12-3 or TRBV12-4 and TRBJ2-5; D may correspond to TRBD1 or TRBD2 (5 bases each). The CDR3 runs 16 residues. Deletions cut 4 bases from V and 4 bases from J, with 19 bases between.

This clonotype occurred a few times. CDR3 nucleotide sequence: TGTGCCAGCAGCTTACGGACAGGGGGATTAGAAGAGACCCAGTACTTC. Residues: CASSLRTGGLEETQYF. The V gene is TRBV28, the J gene TRBJ2-5; 10 bases align to TRBD1. The V gene end was trimmed by 6 bases and the J gene end by 3 bases; junction bases not matched to a gene: 10. This CDR3 contains 16 residues. Germline V gene sequence: CDR1 MDHEN, CDR2 SYDVKM.

The chain combines TRBV5-1 with TRBJ2-5; tentatively, D is TRBD1 (6 bases). The germline V gene encodes CDR1 SGHRS and CDR2 YFSETQ. The CDR3 length is 14 residues. Trimming took off 2 bases at V and 5 bases at J, with 13 bases between the two ends. The CDR3, as DNA: TGCGCCAGCAGCTTCGGACAGCCGGGGGAGACCCAGTACTTC. Amino acid sequence: CASSFGQPGETQYF.

The rearrangement uses TRBV6-2 or TRBV6-3 and TRBJ2-1; 8 nucleotides line up with TRBD2. The V and J ends lost 0 bases and 14 bases, in that order; junction bases with no gene match: 12. Germline V gives CDR1 MNHEY, CDR2 SVGEGT. This CDR3 has 15 amino acids. CDR3 in amino acids: CASSYSSASGGIKFF. DNA of the CDR3: TGTGCCAGCAGTTACTCGAGCGCCAGCGGGGGTATCAAGTTCTTC.

The chain combines TRBV7-2 with TRBJ2-1; 11 nucleotides line up with TRBD2. Germline lookup yields CDR1 SGHTA and CDR2 FQGNSA. This CDR3 comprises 17 residues. V lost 5 bases to trimming and J lost 7 bases; unmatched junction nucleotides: 13. In DNA form, the CDR3 reads TGTGCCAGCAGCCCCTTACGCTTTAGCGGGGGGGGGAATGAGCAGTTCTTC. The encoded protein is CASSPLRFSGGGNEQFF.

The gene calls are TRBV9 and TRBJ2-5; TRBD1 matches 7 bases. There are 15 residues in the CDR3. After removal of 0 bases from V and 5 bases from J, the junction contained 7 bases not matched to a gene. From germline, CDR1 is SGDLS and CDR2 YYNGEE. CDR3 protein: CASSVGQGLGETQYF. CDR3 coding DNA: TGTGCCAGCAGCGTAGGACAGGGCTTGGGGGAGACCCAGTACTTC.

Only a few counts were recorded for this clonotype. The V gene is TRBV6-5, the J gene TRBJ2-3; TRBD1 or TRBD2 may be the D gene (5 bases each). CDR3 length: 12 amino acids. Germline V CDR1 and CDR2: MNHEY, SVGAGI. Trimming removed 5 bases at V and 9 bases at J, with 12 bases between. The CDR3 coding sequence is TGTGCCAGCAGTCGTCGGGGCAGAACGCAGTATTTT. It translates to CASSRRGRTQYF.

This clonotype was counted only a few times. The rearrangement uses TRBV4-1 and TRBJ2-3; 9 bases align to TRBD1. Germline CDR1 and CDR2: MGHRA and YSYEKL. V shed 0 bases and J 2 bases; nucleotides not matched to a gene: 6. This CDR3 has 17 residues. CDR3 region: CASSQETGGFDTDTQYF. As DNA, the CDR3 is TGCGCCAGCAGCCAAGAGACAGGGGGTTTTGACACAGATACGCAGTATTTT.

The J gene is TRBJ1-1, the V gene TRBV5-1; 11 bases are shared with TRBD1. With 0 bases clipped from V and 5 bases from J, the junction kept 6 bases outside the gene matches. The CDR3 runs 16 residues. Per the germline V gene, CDR1 is SGHRS and CDR2 is YFSETQ. The CDR3 DNA is TGCGCCAGCAGCTTGGCAGGACAGGGGGCTCGAACTGAAGCTTTCTTT. It is translated as CASSLAGQGARTEAFF.

This clonotype was detected many times. This chain connects TRBV28 to TRBJ1-5; D is unclear. Trimming removed 3 bases at V and 6 bases at J, with 6 bases between. From germline, CDR1 is MDHEN and CDR2 SYDVKM. This CDR3 is 12 amino acids long. The CDR3 sequence is CASSFSGQPQHF. The CDR3 DNA reads as TGTGCCAGCAGTTTTTCGGGTCAGCCCCAGCATTTT.

The V gene is TRBV6-2 or TRBV6-3, the J gene TRBJ2-2; the match to TRBD2 covers 10 bases. V shed 7 bases and J 6 bases; nucleotides not matched to a gene: 8. The CDR3 covers 15 residues. Germline assignment: CDR1 MNHEY and CDR2 SVGEGT. CDR3 region: CASIAGLAPSGELFF. The CDR3 region has the DNA TGTGCCAGCATCGCGGGACTAGCGCCGTCCGGGGAGCTGTTTTTT.

This clonotype was counted many times. The gene calls are TRBV6-6 and TRBJ2-1; either TRBD1 or TRBD2 may fit D (6 bases each). The CDR3 runs 12 residues. Trimming took off 4 bases at V and 9 bases at J, with 10 bases between the two ends. CDR1 is MNHNY and CDR2 is SVGAGI in the germline V gene (reference sequence). CDR3 region: CASSFTGAEQFF. CDR3 DNA: TGTGCCAGCAGTTTCACGGGGGCTGAGCAGTTCTTC.

The chain uses TRBV28 and TRBJ2-7, with D perhaps TRBD1 (5 bases). This CDR3 region has 12 residues. The germline gives CDR1 MDHEN, CDR2 SYDVKM. V lost 9 bases and J lost 5, with 14 bases in between. The CDR3 DNA sequence: TGTGCCAGGTCGACGGACACCCACGAGCAGTACTTC. Protein: CARSTDTHEQYF.

This sequence joins TRBV3-1 and TRBJ1-2; 9 bases map to TRBD1. V dropped 3 bases and J dropped 6; count of bases not matched to a gene: 5. Germline V gene sequence: CDR1 LGHDT, CDR2 YNNKEL (reference sequence). The CDR3 is 14 residues long. The CDR3 region is CASSQAGTGNGYTF. The CDR3 DNA reads TGTGCCAGCAGCCAGGCCGGGACAGGGAATGGCTACACCTTC.

This clonotype was detected many times. The gene calls are TRBV6-5 and TRBJ1-2; weak D call: TRBD1 (5 bases). V was shortened by 5 bases and J by 6 bases, with 7 bases between the two germline ends. This CDR3 region has 11 residues. Germline lookup yields CDR1 MNHEY and CDR2 SVGAGI. The CDR3 DNA reads TGTGCCAGCAGTCGAGGGGATGGCTACACCTTC. The encoded protein is CASSRGDGYTF.

J is TRBJ1-1 and V is TRBV6-2 or TRBV6-3; 7 nucleotides match TRBD1. The CDR3 is 18 amino acids. V was clipped by 5 bases and J by 1 base; unmatched bases: 16. Germline-derived CDR1 and CDR2 are MNHEY and SVGEGT. The CDR3 coding sequence is TGTGCCAGCAGTCAACCAAAGACCGACAGGGAGGCGAACACTGAAGCTTTCTTT. This gives the protein CASSQPKTDREANTEAFF.

This clonotype turned up a few times. The genes are TRBV20-1 and TRBJ2-3; 7 nucleotides agree with TRBD2. Germline V CDR1 and CDR2: DFQATT, SNEGSKA (reference sequence). The CDR3 covers 14 residues. CDR3 residues: CSHRTGDYTDTQYF. CDR3 DNA sequence: TGCAGCCACCGAACGGGGGACTACACAGATACGCAGTATTTT.

This rearrangement joins TRBV7-6 to TRBJ2-7; 11 bases are a match to TRBD2. Germline CDR1 and CDR2: SGHVS and FNYEAQ. Trimming cost V 5 bases and J 6 bases; bases outside gene matches: 12. The CDR3 contains 16 residues. CDR3 region: CASSTLAGGLGSEQYF. CDR3 nucleotides: TGTGCCAGCAGCACTCTAGCGGGGGGCCTCGGAAGCGAGCAGTACTTC.

J is TRBJ2-1 and V is TRBV7-6; 9 bases match TRBD1. Germline V CDR1 and CDR2: SGHVS, FNYEAQ. This CDR3 spans 14 amino acids. Trimming removed 4 bases from V and 5 bases from J; junction bases left unmatched: 3. The CDR3 DNA reads TGTGCCAGCAGCTCCGGACAGGGGAACAATGAGCAGTTCTTC. This translates into CASSSGQGNNEQFF.

This clonotype has just one count. This chain uses TRBV6-5 with TRBJ1-2; TRBD1 matches 9 bases. The ends lost 8 bases at V and 8 bases at J; junction bases unmatched: 6. The germline V gene has CDR1 MNHEY and CDR2 SVGAGI. The CDR3 is 12 residues long. The DNA of the CDR3 is TGTGCCAGCCCTCGGGACAGGGTCGGCTACACCTTC. Its protein product is CASPRDRVGYTF.

V usage is TRBV3-1 and J usage is TRBJ2-3, with 7 bases that match TRBD2. Germline V gene data show CDR1 as LGHDT and CDR2 as YNNKEL (reference sequence). The V gene end was trimmed by 1 base and the J gene end by 0 bases; junction bases not matched to a gene: 7. The CDR3 is 17 amino acids. CDR3 DNA sequence: TGTGCCAGCAGCCAAGGGAGATCGGGGGGAAGCACAGATACGCAGTATTTT. Its translation: CASSQGRSGGSTDTQYF.

This clonotype came up a few times. The rearrangement joins TRBV12-3 or TRBV12-4 to TRBJ2-3; 7 bases map to TRBD1. Trimming took 5 bases from V and 14 from J; bases not matched to a gene: 10. CDR3 size: 12 residues. CDR3 nucleotide sequence: TGTGCCAGCAGTGCCCGGACAGGCAGCACGTATTTT. Translation: CASSARTGSTYF.

This clonotype was counted many times. The chain combines TRBV9 with TRBJ1-2; a possible D gene is TRBD1 (5 bases). The CDR3 sequence is 15 residues long. Trimming took off 3 bases at V and 2 bases at J, with 14 bases between the two ends. CDR1 is SGDLS, CDR2 YYNGEE, per germline. For the CDR3, the DNA is TGTGCCAGCAGCGCCCAGGGAGTGGCGAACTATGGCTACACCTTC. It encodes CASSAQGVANYGYTF.

The chain links TRBV5-1 to TRBJ2-7, with 8 bases matching TRBD2. The length of the CDR3 is 14 residues. Germline assignment: CDR1 SGHRS and CDR2 YFSETQ. V lost 6 bases and J lost 2; bases outside the gene matches: 7. The CDR3 region has the DNA TGCGCCAGCATGGAGGGCGGGGGGCCCTACGAGCAGTACTTC. It yields the protein CASMEGGGPYEQYF.

This clonotype was observed many times. The rearrangement links TRBV21-1 to TRBJ1-5; the table names TRBD1, a call not compared with the DNA. TRBV21-1 is tagged as a pseudogene. The CDR3 covers 14 residues. CDR3 nucleotide sequence: TGTGCCAGCAGACGGACAGGGGAAAGTCAGCCCCAGCATTTT. Protein product: CASRRTGESQPQHF.

In this sample, this clonotype turned up a few times. The junction departs from the called germline gene at one end, perhaps through a read error. The chain combines TRBV7-9 with TRBJ2-4; TRBD1 matches 10 bases. Judging by the DNA end, TRBJ2-7 fits better; the J call may be wrong. The CDR3 is 16 residues long. CDR1 is SEHNR, CDR2 FQNEAQ, per germline (reference sequence). The CDR3 reads CASSLGTGASYREQYF. DNA of the CDR3: TGTGCCAGCAGTTTAGGGACAGGGGCTAGTTACCGCGAGCAGTACTTC.

In regard to this clonotype: This may come from a read error, since a much larger clone is one base off. This is likely a read error, given that the CDR3 carries no conserved phenylalanine or tryptophan at its end. This chain joins TRBV15 and TRBJ2-5; 8 bases fit TRBD1. Germline lookup yields CDR1 LNHNV and CDR2 YYDKDF (reference sequence). The J segment lost 4 bases and the V segment lost 1 base, leaving 2 bases of the junction unmatched. The CDR3 is 14 amino acids. CDR3 nucleotide sequence: TGTGCCACCAGCAGAGGCCAGGGGGCAGAGACCCAGTACATC. Translating gives CATSRGQGAETQYI.

This chain uses TRBV20-1 with TRBJ1-1, with no clear D. Trimming took 6 bases from V and 5 from J, leaving 19 bases between them. The CDR3 loop spans 14 amino acids. From germline, CDR1 is DFQATT and CDR2 SNEGSKA (reference sequence). CDR3: CSARQTVIRTEAFF. The CDR3 DNA sequence: TGCAGTGCCAGACAAACGGTGATTAGGACTGAAGCTTTCTTT.